The source of this T cell receptor (beta chain) is a study of cytomegalovirus exposure and HLA in healthy donors. On this clone itself: Its antigen is not identified.

13 Jbeta primers and 60 Vbeta primers were used for the PCR. Method: immunoSEQ multiplex PCR; TCRdb's copy keeps in-frame clones and lacks some. The table includes tens of thousands of clones, around three quarters detected once. The CDR3 contains 15 residues. V lost 1 base to trimming and J lost 4 bases, with 10 bases between them. CDR1 is LGHNA, CDR2 YSLEER, per germline. The study's findings and limits: Cytomegalovirus association was assigned to about 180 TCR beta chains. As was reported, the classifier diagnosed cytomegalovirus status with high specificity and sensitivity.

The sequenced sample was PBMCs. The clonotype was recovered from a man aged 25-45 years in good health and CMV-seronegative. The chain uses TRBV4-3 and TRBJ1-4, with D possibly matching TRBD1 (5 bases). CDR3 DNA: TGCGCCAGCAGCCAAGGTGCAGGGTATAATGAAAAACTGTTTTTT. Its protein is CASSQGAGYNEKLFF.